The TCR beta chain described here comes from a study of identifying expanded T cells in peripheral blood (dated by TCRdb to the late 2010s). About the study as a whole: Technical replicates were generated by sequencing separate aliquots of the same genomic DNA pool, with four replicates compared pairwise.

The germline V gene provides CDR1 SGHDT and CDR2 YYEEEE. The CDR3 starts with the cysteine, ends with the phenylalanine, and has 17 residues. The sequence is cut down to CDR3 DNA, 51 bases in frame from base 1. V is reduced by 4 bases and J by 4 bases, leaving a spacing of 20 bases between them. The immunoSEQ Assay, which relies on bias-controlled multiplex PCR amplification of genomic DNA, was used to profile TCRbeta CDR3 regions. The authors processed their data as follows. To quantify the absolute abundance of each unique TCRbeta CDR3 region, the sequences were collapsed and filtered. Differential abundance was tested with a binomial (Fisher-equivalent) model and with a beta-binomial model adding time-dependent variance fitted from healthy donors. Clones with fewer than 5 combined templates were excluded, and clones with Benjamini-Hochberg FDR below 0.01 were called differentially abundant. The form v = (b*log(k)+a)^2 was used to model beta-binomial variance as a function of total template count across the two samples. Imported from immuneACCESS, the table was reduced by TCRdb to in-frame sequences with V and J called. These copies leave out some clones; in studies compared against another copy, an unresolved V gene accounts for under half, and the cause of the remainder is not known. Clonal size and the V and J genes are those of that table, whereas D and trimming came from the DNA. The sample table contains tens of thousands of clones; only one count was recorded for approximately 90% of them. Jointly, the top ten make up under 20% of the sample.

Worth noting for this clone: Its antigen is not yet known. No much larger clonotype is one base removed from it; base qualities were not supplied.

The research as a whole found: For all healthy donors, the variance in clone template counts between two-week samples rose significantly as total template count increased. The beta-binomial model significantly reduced the number of clones called differentially abundant and the false-positive rate across all healthy-donor time intervals. The binomial model flagged around 1.1 differentially abundant clones between technical replicates, compared with about 17 over approximately two weeks and 19 over around four weeks. The authors expected that over much longer intervals, such as months to years, biological variance in healthy repertoires might increase even further.

During the collection period, no infections or other immune events were recorded for the healthy donors. Blood repertoires from healthy donors were used as a training cohort for calibrating time-dependent variance in a beta-binomial model of differential abundance of T-cell clones. The training cohort was composed of some ten healthy donors, 3 female and 7 male. The donors were between about 29 and 64 years old, with an average age of about 40 years. Obtained from a commercial supplier, whole blood was collected from each healthy donor at three time points set around two weeks apart. For immunosequencing, genomic DNA was extracted from whole blood that had not been sorted.

The receptor chain draws on TRBV5-6 and TRBJ2-2; 5 matching bases give a weak D call of TRBD2. The sequence was collected from a person aged 18-69 years in good health. Sequencing was done on a sample of blood. The base sequence is TGTGCCAGCAGCCGCCCGGAGGACGCATCACTCACCGGGGAGCTGTTTTTT. This encodes CASSRPEDASLTGELFF.